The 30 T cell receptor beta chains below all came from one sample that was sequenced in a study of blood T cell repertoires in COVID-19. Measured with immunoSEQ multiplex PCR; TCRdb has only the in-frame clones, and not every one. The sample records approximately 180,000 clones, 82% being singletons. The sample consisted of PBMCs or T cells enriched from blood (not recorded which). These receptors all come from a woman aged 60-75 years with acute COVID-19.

The CDR3 DNA reads as TGTGCCAGCAGCCAAGATATACGGGTTTCACCCCTCCACTTT. As protein: CASSQDIRVSPLHF. The chain is built from TRBV4-2 and TRBJ1-6; D is unresolved. This CDR3 is 14 amino acids long. V was pared by 0 bases and J by 9 bases, with 9 bases between. CDR1 and CDR2 from the germline V gene are LGHNA and YNFKEQ.

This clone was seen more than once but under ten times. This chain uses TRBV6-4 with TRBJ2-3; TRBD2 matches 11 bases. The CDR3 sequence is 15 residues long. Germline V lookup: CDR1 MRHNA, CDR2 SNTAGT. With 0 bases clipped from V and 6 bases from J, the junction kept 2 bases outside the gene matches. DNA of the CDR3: TGTGCCAGCAGTGACTCTAGCGGGGGGGCCGATACGCAGTATTTT. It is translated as CASSDSSGGADTQYF.

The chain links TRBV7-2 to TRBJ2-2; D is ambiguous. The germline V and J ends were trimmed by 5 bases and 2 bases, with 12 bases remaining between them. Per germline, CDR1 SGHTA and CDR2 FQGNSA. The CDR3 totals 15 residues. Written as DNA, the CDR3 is TGTGCCAGCAGCCCGTTAGCTTATAACACCGGGGAGCTGTTTTTT. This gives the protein CASSPLAYNTGELFF.

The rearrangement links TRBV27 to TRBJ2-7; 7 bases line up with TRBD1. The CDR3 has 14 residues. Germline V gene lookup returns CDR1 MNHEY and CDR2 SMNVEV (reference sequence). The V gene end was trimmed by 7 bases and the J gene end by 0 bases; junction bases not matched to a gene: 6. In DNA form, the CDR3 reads TGTGCCAGCAAACAGGGGAGAGGCTCCTACGAGCAGTACTTC. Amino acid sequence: CASKQGRGSYEQYF.

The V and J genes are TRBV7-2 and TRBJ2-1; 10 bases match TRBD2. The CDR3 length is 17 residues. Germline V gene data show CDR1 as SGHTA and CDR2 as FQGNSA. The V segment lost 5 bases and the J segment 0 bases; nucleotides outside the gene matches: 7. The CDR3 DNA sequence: TGTGCCAGCAGCCGTAGCGGGAGGACGAGCTCCTACAATGAGCAGTTCTTC. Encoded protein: CASSRSGRTSSYNEQFF.

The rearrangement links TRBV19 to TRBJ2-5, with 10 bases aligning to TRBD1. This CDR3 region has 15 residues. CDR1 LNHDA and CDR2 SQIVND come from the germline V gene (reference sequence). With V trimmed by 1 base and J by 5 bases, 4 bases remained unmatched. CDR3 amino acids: CASSIVTGGAETQYF. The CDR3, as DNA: TGTGCCAGTAGTATAGTGACAGGGGGCGCGGAGACCCAGTACTTC.

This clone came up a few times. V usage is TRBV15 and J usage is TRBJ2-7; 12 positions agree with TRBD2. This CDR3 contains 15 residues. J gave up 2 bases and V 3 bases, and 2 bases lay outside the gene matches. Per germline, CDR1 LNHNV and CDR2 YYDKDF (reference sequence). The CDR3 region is CATSSRTSGTYEQYF. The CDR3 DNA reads TGTGCCACCAGCAGTCGGACTAGCGGGACCTACGAGCAGTACTTC.

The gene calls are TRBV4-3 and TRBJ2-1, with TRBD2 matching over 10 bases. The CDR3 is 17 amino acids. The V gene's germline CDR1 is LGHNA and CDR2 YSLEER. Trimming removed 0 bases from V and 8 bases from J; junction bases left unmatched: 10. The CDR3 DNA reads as TGCGCCAGCAGCCAAGATCCAGCTAGCGGGAGATTGGATGAGCAGTTCTTC. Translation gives CASSQDPASGRLDEQFF.

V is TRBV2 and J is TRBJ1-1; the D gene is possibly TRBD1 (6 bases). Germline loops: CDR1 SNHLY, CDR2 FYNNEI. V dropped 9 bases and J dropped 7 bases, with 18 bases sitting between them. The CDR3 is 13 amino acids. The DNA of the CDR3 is TGTGCCAGGGAGTCACGGGACAAGCATGAAGCTTTCTTT. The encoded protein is CARESRDKHEAFF. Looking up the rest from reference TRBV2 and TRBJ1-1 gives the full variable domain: EPEVTQTPSHQVTQMGQEVILRCVPISNHLYFYWYRQILGQKVEFLVSFYNNEISEKSEIFDDQFSVERPDGSNFTLKIRSTKLEDSAMYFCARESRDKHEAFFGQGTRLTVV.

CDR3 in amino acids: CASSLAATATGVADYGYTF. The CDR3 region has the DNA TGTGCCAGCAGCTTGGCTGCTACCGCAACAGGGGTCGCCGACTATGGCTACACCTTC. The V call is TRBV5-5, the J call TRBJ1-2; 7 nucleotides align to TRBD1. Germline CDR1 is SGHKS and CDR2 is YYEKEE (reference sequence). The CDR3 has 19 residues. V lost 0 bases and J lost 3; bases outside the gene matches: 17.

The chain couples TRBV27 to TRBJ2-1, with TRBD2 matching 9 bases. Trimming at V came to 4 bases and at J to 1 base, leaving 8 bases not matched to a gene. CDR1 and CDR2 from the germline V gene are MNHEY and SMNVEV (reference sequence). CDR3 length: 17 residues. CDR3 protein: CASSWDSGSRSYNEQFF. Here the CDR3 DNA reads TGTGCCAGCAGTTGGGATAGCGGGAGTAGGTCCTACAATGAGCAGTTCTTC.

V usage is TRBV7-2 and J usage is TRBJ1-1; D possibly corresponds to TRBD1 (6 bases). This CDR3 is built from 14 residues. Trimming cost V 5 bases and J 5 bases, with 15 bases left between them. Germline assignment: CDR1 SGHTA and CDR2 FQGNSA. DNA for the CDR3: TGTGCCAGCAGCCAAAACAGGGCTCGGACTGAAGCTTTCTTT. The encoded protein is CASSQNRARTEAFF.

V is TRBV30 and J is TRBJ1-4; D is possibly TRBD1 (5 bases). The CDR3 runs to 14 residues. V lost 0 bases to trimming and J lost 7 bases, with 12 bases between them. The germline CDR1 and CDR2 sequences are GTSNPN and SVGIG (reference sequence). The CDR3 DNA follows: TGTGCCTGGAGTGTACTACAGGACGGTGAAAAACTGTTTTTT. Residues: CAWSVLQDGEKLFF. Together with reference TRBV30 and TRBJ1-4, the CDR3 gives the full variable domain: SQTIHQWPATLVQPVGSPLSLECTVEGTSNPNLYWYRQAAGRGLQLLFYSVGIGQISSEVPQNLSASRPQDRQFILSSKKLLLSDSGFYLCAWSVLQDGEKLFFGSGTQLSVL.

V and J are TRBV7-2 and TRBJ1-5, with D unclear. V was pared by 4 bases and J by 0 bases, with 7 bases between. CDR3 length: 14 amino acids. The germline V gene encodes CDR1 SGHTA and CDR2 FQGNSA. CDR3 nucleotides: TGTGCCAGCAGCTCCTTCTATAGCAATCAGCCCCAGCATTTT. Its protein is CASSSFYSNQPQHF. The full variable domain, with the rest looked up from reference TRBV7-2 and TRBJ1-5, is GAGVSQSPSNKVTEKGKDVELRCDPISGHTALYWYRQSLGQGLEFLIYFQGNSAPDKSGLPSDRFSAERTGGSVSTLTIQRTQQEDSAVYLCASSSFYSNQPQHFGDGTRLSIL.

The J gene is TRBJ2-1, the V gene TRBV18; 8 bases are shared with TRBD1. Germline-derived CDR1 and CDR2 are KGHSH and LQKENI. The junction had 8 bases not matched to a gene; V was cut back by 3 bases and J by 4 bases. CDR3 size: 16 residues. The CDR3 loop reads CASSPPTGALYNEQFF. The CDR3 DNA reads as TGTGCCAGCTCACCCCCGACAGGGGCTCTATACAATGAGCAGTTCTTC.

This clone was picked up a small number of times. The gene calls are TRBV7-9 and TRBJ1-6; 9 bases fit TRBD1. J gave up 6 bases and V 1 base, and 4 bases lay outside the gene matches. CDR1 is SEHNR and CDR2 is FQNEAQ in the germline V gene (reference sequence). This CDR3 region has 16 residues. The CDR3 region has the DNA TGTGCCAGCAGCTTAGAGGGGACAGGGCCTAATTCACCCCTCCACTTT. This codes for CASSLEGTGPNSPLHF.

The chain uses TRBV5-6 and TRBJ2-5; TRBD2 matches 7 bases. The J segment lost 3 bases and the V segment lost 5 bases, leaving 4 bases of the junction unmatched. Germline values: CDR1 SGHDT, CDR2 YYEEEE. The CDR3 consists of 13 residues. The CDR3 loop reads CASRKGREETQYF. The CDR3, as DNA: TGTGCCAGCAGAAAAGGGAGGGAAGAGACCCAGTACTTC.

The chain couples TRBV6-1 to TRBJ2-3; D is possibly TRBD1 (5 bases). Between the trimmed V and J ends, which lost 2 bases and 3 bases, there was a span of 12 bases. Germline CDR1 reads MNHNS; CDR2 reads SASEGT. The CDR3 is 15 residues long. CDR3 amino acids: CASSELRGATDTQYF. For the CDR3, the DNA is TGTGCCAGCAGTGAATTAAGGGGTGCGACAGATACGCAGTATTTT.

This chain's CDR3 is CASRIGGPNGRTPGSGYTF. The CDR3 bases are TGCGCCAGCAGGATCGGGGGGCCGAATGGTCGGACCCCAGGTTCTGGCTACACCTTC. The chain joins TRBV4-1 to TRBJ1-2, with D perhaps TRBD1 (6 bases). CDR1 is MGHRA and CDR2 is YSYEKL in the germline V gene. V dropped 6 bases and J dropped 7 bases, with 33 bases sitting between them. The CDR3 loop spans 19 amino acids.

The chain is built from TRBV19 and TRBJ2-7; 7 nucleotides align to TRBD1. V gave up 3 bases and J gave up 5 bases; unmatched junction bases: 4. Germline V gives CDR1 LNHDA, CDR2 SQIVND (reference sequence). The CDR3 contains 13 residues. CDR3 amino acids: CASSMTGKDEQYF. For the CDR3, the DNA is TGTGCCAGTAGTATGACAGGGAAAGACGAGCAGTACTTC.

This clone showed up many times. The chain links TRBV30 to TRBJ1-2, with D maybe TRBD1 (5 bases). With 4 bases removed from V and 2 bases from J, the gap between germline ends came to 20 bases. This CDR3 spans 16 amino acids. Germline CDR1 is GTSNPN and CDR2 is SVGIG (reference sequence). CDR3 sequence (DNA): TGTGCCTGGAACCGCTTACGCGGGGGGGGAAACTATGGCTACACCTTC. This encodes CAWNRLRGGGNYGYTF.

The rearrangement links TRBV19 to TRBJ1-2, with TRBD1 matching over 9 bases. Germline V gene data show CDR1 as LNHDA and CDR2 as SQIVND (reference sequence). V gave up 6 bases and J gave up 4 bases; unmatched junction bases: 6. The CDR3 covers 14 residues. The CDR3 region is CASRGQGPIYGYTF. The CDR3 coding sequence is TGTGCCAGTAGGGGACAGGGACCGATCTATGGCTACACCTTC.

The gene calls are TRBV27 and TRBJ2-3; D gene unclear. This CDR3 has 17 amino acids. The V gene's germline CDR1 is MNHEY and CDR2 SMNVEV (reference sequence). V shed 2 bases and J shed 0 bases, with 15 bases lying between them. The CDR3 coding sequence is TGTGCCAGCAGTTTAATCTTGGCGGTGTCTAGCACAGATACGCAGTATTTT. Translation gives CASSLILAVSSTDTQYF.

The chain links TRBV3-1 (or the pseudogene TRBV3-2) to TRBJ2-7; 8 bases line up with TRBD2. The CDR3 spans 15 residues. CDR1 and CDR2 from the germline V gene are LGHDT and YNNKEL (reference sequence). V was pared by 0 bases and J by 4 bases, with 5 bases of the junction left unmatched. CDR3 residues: CASSQDLLAVYEQYF. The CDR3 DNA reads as TGTGCCAGCAGCCAAGATTTACTAGCGGTTTACGAGCAGTACTTC.

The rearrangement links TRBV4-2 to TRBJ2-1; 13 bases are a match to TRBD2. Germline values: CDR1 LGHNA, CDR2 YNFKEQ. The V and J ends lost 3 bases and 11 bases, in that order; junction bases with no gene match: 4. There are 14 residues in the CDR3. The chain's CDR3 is CASSHGTSGKQQFF. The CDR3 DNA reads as TGTGCCAGCAGCCACGGGACTAGCGGGAAACAGCAGTTCTTC.

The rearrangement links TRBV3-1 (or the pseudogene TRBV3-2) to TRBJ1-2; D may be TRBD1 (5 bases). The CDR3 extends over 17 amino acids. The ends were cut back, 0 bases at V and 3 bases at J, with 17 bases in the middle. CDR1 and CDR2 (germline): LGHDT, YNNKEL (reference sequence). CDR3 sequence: CASSQDLGRGRDYGYTF. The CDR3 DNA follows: TGTGCCAGCAGCCAAGATTTGGGGCGAGGACGGGACTATGGCTACACCTTC.

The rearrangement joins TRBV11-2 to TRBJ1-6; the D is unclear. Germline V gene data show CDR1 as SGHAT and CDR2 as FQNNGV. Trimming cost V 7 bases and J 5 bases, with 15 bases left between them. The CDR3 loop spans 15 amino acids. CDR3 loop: CASTLAGNHNSPLHF. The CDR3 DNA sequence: TGTGCCAGCACCCTGGCCGGGAATCATAATTCACCCCTCCACTTT.

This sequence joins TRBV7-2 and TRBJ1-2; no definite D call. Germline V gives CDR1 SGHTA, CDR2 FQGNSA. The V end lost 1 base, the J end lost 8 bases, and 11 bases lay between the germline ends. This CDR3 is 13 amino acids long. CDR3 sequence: CASSLGWAGGYTF. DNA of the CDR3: TGTGCCAGCAGCTTAGGGTGGGCGGGCGGCTACACCTTC.

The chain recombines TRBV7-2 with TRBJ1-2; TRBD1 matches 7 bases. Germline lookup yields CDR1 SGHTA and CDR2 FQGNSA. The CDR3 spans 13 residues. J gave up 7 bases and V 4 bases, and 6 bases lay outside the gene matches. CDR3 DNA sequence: TGTGCCAGCAGCTCACAGGGGTTTGCTGGCTACACCTTC. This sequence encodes CASSSQGFAGYTF.

DNA for the CDR3: TGTGCCAGCAGCCTTGCGGGGGGTTGGCAGCCCCAGCATTTT. It encodes CASSLAGGWQPQHF. The genes are TRBV2 and TRBJ1-5; D possibly corresponds to TRBD1 (5 bases). The germline V gene has CDR1 SNHLY and CDR2 FYNNEI. CDR3 size: 14 residues. Trimming shortened V by 6 bases and J by 7 bases, and 16 bases separated the two germline ends. The full variable domain, in which reference TRBV2 and TRBJ1-5 provide the parts outside the CDR3, is EPEVTQTPSHQVTQMGQEVILRCVPISNHLYFYWYRQILGQKVEFLVSFYNNEISEKSEIFDDQFSVERPDGSNFTLKIRSTKLEDSAMYFCASSLAGGWQPQHFGDGTRLSIL.